These T cell receptor beta chains were read from a single sample in a study of blood T cell repertoires in COVID-19. Profiled with immunoSEQ multiplex PCR; TCRdb holds only in-frame clones, not every one. The table includes 200,000 to 300,000 clones, roughly 84% detected once. Sequencing was carried out using peripheral blood. The receptors come from a woman in her thirties or forties who had recovered from COVID-19. CDR3s include the opening cysteine and the closing phenylalanine or tryptophan. Fields, in order: D gene, clone size, V gene, J gene, CDR3 protein, CDR3 DNA. The D gene is left open where the match is weak. Where a row states a size, it is once, few, many or the class of an expanded clone; other rows omit it.

-,-,TRBV6-1,TRBJ1-2,CASSEALGRYTF,TGTGCCAGCAGTGAAGCCTTGGGCCGCTACACCTTC
TRBD2,-,TRBV19,TRBJ2-3,CASSQRGGSDTQYF,TGTGCCAGTAGTCAGCGGGGGGGTAGTGATACGCAGTATTTT
TRBD1,-,TRBV5-6,TRBJ1-1,CASSFRTGEFSEAFF,TGTGCCAGCAGCTTCAGGACAGGGGAGTTTAGCGAAGCTTTCTTT
TRBD1,-,TRBV7-3,TRBJ1-6,CASSLDRVGSPLHF,TGTGCCAGCAGCCTGGACAGGGTGGGATCACCCCTCCACTTT
-,-,TRBV2,TRBJ2-1,CASSEVGRGYNEQFF,TGTGCCAGCAGTGAAGTCGGCCGGGGGTACAATGAGCAGTTCTTC
-,-,TRBV19,TRBJ2-2,CASTPVGRGTGELFF,TGTGCCAGTACCCCGGTGGGTAGGGGGACCGGGGAGCTGTTTTTT
TRBD2,-,TRBV28,TRBJ2-3,CATGRFSPDSTDTQYF,TGTGCCACCGGGAGGTTCAGCCCGGACAGCACAGATACGCAGTATTTT
-,-,TRBV7-2,TRBJ2-5,CASSPHPGQETQYF,TGTGCCAGCAGCCCCCACCCGGGTCAAGAGACCCAGTACTTC
-,once,TRBV19,TRBJ1-2,CASSIVPRVEPLTF,TGTGCCAGTAGTATAGTCCCCAGGGTGGAACCCCTCACCTTC
-,once,TRBV18,TRBJ2-7,CASSRQSSYEQYF,TGTGCCAGCTCACGACAGTCCTCCTACGAGCAGTACTTC
TRBD1,-,TRBV6-5,TRBJ2-1,CASSSPGQVKDEQFF,TGTGCCAGCAGTTCCCCGGGACAGGTGAAGGATGAGCAGTTCTTC
-,-,TRBV7-9,TRBJ1-6,CASSLVRGGYNSPLHF,TGTGCCAGCAGCTTAGTCCGTGGGGGGTATAATTCACCCCTCCACTTT
TRBD2,-,TRBV24-1,TRBJ2-7,CATSDPGLAAYEQYF,TGTGCCACCAGTGATCCGGGACTAGCGGCGTACGAGCAGTACTTC
-,-,TRBV6-1,TRBJ2-7,CASSEAQFQNEQYF,TGTGCCAGCAGTGAAGCGCAATTCCAGAACGAGCAGTACTTC
TRBD1,-,TRBV6-5,TRBJ2-3,CATGTGEDTQYF,TGTGCCACAGGAACAGGGGAAGATACGCAGTATTTT
-,-,TRBV29-1,TRBJ1-1,CSVLQAFNTEAFF,TGCAGCGTTCTACAGGCCTTCAACACTGAAGCTTTCTTT
-,-,TRBV5-6,TRBJ1-1,CASSNVGGTEAFF,TGTGCCAGCAGCAACGTGGGGGGCACTGAAGCTTTCTTT
TRBD1,-,TRBV5-6,TRBJ2-2,CASSRQGERYGELFF,TGTGCCAGCAGCCGACAGGGGGAAAGGTACGGGGAGCTGTTTTTT
-,-,TRBV5-5,TRBJ1-4,CASSRVSGEKLFF,TGTGCCAGCAGCCGCGTCTCGGGAGAAAAACTGTTTTTT
-,-,TRBV10-3,TRBJ2-6,CAISTGPNSGANVLTF,TGTGCCATCAGTACAGGACCGAACTCTGGGGCCAACGTCCTGACTTTC
TRBD1,once,TRBV7-3,TRBJ2-3,CASSLGTGSTDTQYF,TGTGCCAGCAGCCTTGGGACAGGGAGCACAGATACGCAGTATTTT
TRBD2,-,TRBV5-1,TRBJ2-2,CASSAASGGTYYFANTGELFF,TGCGCCAGCAGCGCGGCTAGCGGGGGAACCTACTATTTCGCGAACACCGGGGAGCTGTTTTTT
-,-,TRBV30,TRBJ1-2,CAWSSGNYGYTF,TGTGCCTGGAGTTCGGGTAACTATGGCTACACCTTC
-,-,TRBV10-3,TRBJ1-1,CAITSGRTEAFF,TGTGCCATCACCTCAGGGAGGACTGAAGCTTTCTTT
TRBD1,-,TRBV18,TRBJ1-6,CASSPPGQATSSYNSPLHF,TGTGCCAGCTCACCACCAGGACAGGCAACGAGCTCCTATAATTCACCCCTCCACTTT
-,-,TRBV6-6,TRBJ2-7,CATRDFDEQYF,TGTGCCACCAGGGACTTCGACGAGCAGTACTTC
TRBD1,once,TRBV7-9,TRBJ1-4,CASSPDRVRGGELFF,TGTGCCAGCAGCCCGGACAGGGTCCGCGGTGGGGAACTGTTTTTT
TRBD1,-,TRBV2,TRBJ2-7,CASTGQGYEQYF,TGTGCCAGCACAGGACAGGGCTACGAGCAGTACTTC
-,-,TRBV13,TRBJ1-6,CASSLGRMSNSPLHF,TGTGCCAGCAGCTTAGGGCGGATGAGTAATTCACCCCTCCACTTT
TRBD1,-,TRBV19,TRBJ2-5,CATHDGTGEETQYF,TGTGCCACCCACGACGGGACAGGGGAAGAGACCCAGTACTTC
TRBD1,-,TRBV6-6,TRBJ1-4,CASSVSGTGLEKLFF,TGTGCCAGCAGTGTTTCCGGGACAGGGCTGGAAAAACTGTTTTTT
TRBD1,-,TRBV5-1,TRBJ1-6,CASSFGTGTSPLHF,TGCGCCAGCAGCTTCGGGACAGGGACTTCACCCCTCCACTTT
-,-,TRBV3-1/TRBV3-2,TRBJ2-7,CASSQVGQGQYF,TGTGCCAGCAGCCAAGTTGGTCAGGGGCAGTACTTC
TRBD1,once,TRBV7-3,TRBJ2-1,CASSLKAVGQGQVNEQFF,TGTGCCAGCAGCTTAAAGGCGGTGGGACAGGGTCAGGTCAATGAGCAGTTCTTC